The T cell receptor (beta chain) described here comes from a study of CD8 T cells in ankylosing spondylitis (dated by TCRdb to the late 2010s). As for the study more broadly: The study set out to find disease-linked TCR variants by profiling T cell receptor beta repertoires in ankylosing spondylitis patients and healthy donors. The full study cohort comprised around 25 ankylosing spondylitis patients and about a hundred healthy donors. Peripheral blood was sampled, and synovial fluid was also collected from ankylosing spondylitis patients. Points the paper makes about the study in general: In peripheral blood, the disease-linked clones were found at relatively low frequencies and had a CD8+ phenotype. A TCR beta motif of several highly homologous amino acid variants appeared characteristic of blood from ankylosing spondylitis patients. Some motif variants had previously been reported in the synovial fluid and blood of reactive arthritis patients, which suggests shared mechanisms of disease initiation. According to the report, matched synovial fluid samples from ankylosing spondylitis patients were significantly enriched for the disease-linked clones.

About this clonotype itself: Which antigen it targets is not known. One base away there is no much larger clone; base qualities are not given.

The sequencing machine was an Illumina HiSeq 2500. TCR beta libraries were prepared by quantitative 5'-RACE with molecular barcodes. The study's own analysis went as follows. A new computational method, built on a probabilistic model of VDJ rearrangement, was used to identify disease-linked TCR variants. TCRdb trimmed public reads at Q25 via fastp, called clones via MiXCR and kept in-frame beta chains. Every entry covers one CDR3 protein and lists the most common genes and DNA from its rows. For this entry, the V and J calls and clone size follow TCRdb and not the study's own pipeline. The sample contains some 130,000 distinct CDR3 sequences, 17% of them found a single time. The top ten clones comprise around a third of the sample. From V the trimming removes 3 bases and from J it removes 7 bases, while the gene matches leave 5 bases of the junction unaccounted for. CDR1 and CDR2, looked up from the germline V gene, are SGDLS and YYNGEE. From the cysteine up to the phenylalanine, the CDR3 has a length of 15 residues. Left in the record is the CDR3 DNA by itself, 45 bases read in frame from the first base.

This TCR derives from a male donor with ankylosing spondylitis. The sample was blood, either unsorted or a sorted T cell fraction (not recorded which). Recombination linked TRBV9 to TRBJ2-1; the junction holds 12 bases that match TRBD2. The CDR3 protein is CASSAPGTSGNEQFF. The bases read TGTGCCAGCAGCGCACCCGGGACTAGCGGGAATGAGCAGTTCTTC. The variable domain in full, with residues beyond the CDR3 obtained from the reference TRBV9 and TRBJ2-1 genes, is DSGVTQTPKHLITATGQRVTLRCSPRSGDLSVYWYQQSLDQGLQFLIQYYNGEERAKGNILERFSAQQFPDLHSELNLSSLELGDSALYFCASSAPGTSGNEQFFGPGTRLTVL.